A selection of T cell receptor beta chains follows, all from one sample in a study of blood T cell repertoires in COVID-19. The data were produced by immunoSEQ multiplex PCR, yet TCRdb's version contains in-frame clones alone and is incomplete. The profile shows 380,000 or so clones, 81% of them singletons. Sequenced: peripheral blood. The receptors shown here come from a human donor with acute or convalescent COVID-19. The donor label of this sample is uncertain. Each CDR3 is given with its conserved first and last residue. A D gene is named only where the DNA matches it firmly. Clone size, where shown, is once, few, many, or a class for clones that have expanded.

size	V	D	J	DNA	CDR3
.	TRBV2	.	TRBJ1-1	TGTGCCAGCAGTGCTCAGGGATTTGGTGAAGCTTTCTTT	CASSAQGFGEAFF
.	TRBV5-1	TRBD2	TRBJ2-3	TGCGCCAGCAGCTCAGGGACTAGCGGGAGCGGAAGAGATACGCAGTATTTT	CASSSGTSGSGRDTQYF
.	TRBV3-1/TRBV3-2	.	TRBJ2-3	TGTGCCAGCAGCCAAGACGTTCGGGGACTCCCCCGCGCAGATACGCAGTATTTT	CASSQDVRGLPRADTQYF
.	TRBV5-1	TRBD1	TRBJ2-7	TGCGCCAGCAGCTCCCGGTTGGGACAGGGGTCCCACGAGCAGTACTTC	CASSSRLGQGSHEQYF
once	TRBV5-1	.	TRBJ1-1	TGCGCCAGCAGCTTTGGAGGCGAAATTTACACTGAAGCTTTCTTT	CASSFGGEIYTEAFF
.	TRBV7-9	TRBD1	TRBJ1-4	TGTGCCAGCAGCCTCCGGACAGGGAACTATAATGAAAAACTGTTTTTT	CASSLRTGNYNEKLFF
.	TRBV4-1	TRBD1	TRBJ2-2	TGCGCCAGCAGCCGTTACAGGGGAGTGGAGCTGTTTTTT	CASSRYRGVELFF
.	TRBV2	.	TRBJ1-6	TGTGCCAGCAGTGACAATCTGGGGGGTAATTCACCCCTCCACTTT	CASSDNLGGNSPLHF
many	TRBV7-9	.	TRBJ2-7	TGTGCCAGCAGCTTCCTATACTCCTACGAGCAGTACTTC	CASSFLYSYEQYF
.	TRBV2	.	TRBJ2-1	TGTGCCAGCAGTGAACCAGGGGTCGATGAGCAGTTCTTC	CASSEPGVDEQFF
.	TRBV2	.	TRBJ1-5	TGTGCCAGCAGTGTCGAACAGGTTAATCAGCCCCAGCATTTT	CASSVEQVNQPQHF
.	TRBV6-5	TRBD1	TRBJ1-5	TGTGCCAGCGATCCGGGACAGATTAGCAATCAGCCCCAGCATTTT	CASDPGQISNQPQHF
once	TRBV3-1/TRBV3-2	TRBD2	TRBJ2-3	TGTGCCAGCAGCCGTAGCGGGAGTACGCAGTATTTT	CASSRSGSTQYF
.	TRBV27	TRBD1	TRBJ1-2	TGTGCCAGCAACTTCACCGGGACAGGGGGCATCTATGGCTACACCTTC	CASNFTGTGGIYGYTF
.	TRBV7-2	TRBD2	TRBJ2-7	TGTGCCAGCAGCCGGACTAGCTACGAGCAGTACTTC	CASSRTSYEQYF
once	TRBV7-9	.	TRBJ1-1	TGTGCCAGCAGCCCCCGAATGGTTTTTCGGGAGAACACTGAAGCTTTCTTT	CASSPRMVFRENTEAFF
.	TRBV27	TRBD1	TRBJ1-1	TGTGCCAGCAGTTTACGGACAGGGACTTCTTTCACTGAAGCTTTCTTT	CASSLRTGTSFTEAFF
.	TRBV6-6	TRBD2	TRBJ2-3	TGTGCCAGCAGTCCTCGTCGTTCAGCGGGAGGTTCAGATACGCAGTATTTT	CASSPRRSAGGSDTQYF
.	TRBV2	.	TRBJ1-6	TGTGCCAGCATATCCGACAGGACGAATTCACCCCTCCACTTT	CASISDRTNSPLHF
once	TRBV27	.	TRBJ1-1	TGTGCCAGCAGGGCGGGAGGCGCTGAAGCTTTCTTT	CASRAGGAEAFF
.	TRBV19	TRBD1	TRBJ1-3	TGTGCCACCCAGACAGGGGGTTCTGGAAACACCATATATTTT	CATQTGGSGNTIYF
few	TRBV5-1	.	TRBJ2-5	TGCGCCAGCAGCTTGGAAGTGGGGGGAATAGAGGAGACCCAGTACTTC	CASSLEVGGIEETQYF
.	TRBV28	TRBD1	TRBJ1-1	TGTGCCAGCAGAAGGAAGGACAGGGAGAAGAGTAGAGGCACTGAAGCTTTCTTT	CASRRKDREKSRGTEAFF
.	TRBV2	.	TRBJ1-5	TGTGCCAGCAGCCTAGGGGGGGGGAATCAGCCCCAGCATTTT	CASSLGGGNQPQHF
few	TRBV18	.	TRBJ1-1	TGTGCCAGCTCACCCCTCCTAGGAGACACTGAAGCTTTCTTT	CASSPLLGDTEAFF
.	TRBV28	.	TRBJ1-3	TGTGCCAGCAGTTACTACAGGGGAAACACCATATATTTT	CASSYYRGNTIYF
once	TRBV6-6	TRBD2	TRBJ2-1	TGTGCCAGCATGAATAGCGGGAGAGGGAATGAGCAGTTCTTC	CASMNSGRGNEQFF
.	TRBV27	.	TRBJ1-4	TGTGCCAGCAGTCCACGGACAGTTAATGAAAAACTGTTTTTT	CASSPRTVNEKLFF
.	TRBV4-1	TRBD2	TRBJ2-2	TGCGCCAGCAGCCAAGAGATGCGGGGGGGCGCGAACACCGGGGAGCTGTTTTTT	CASSQEMRGGANTGELFF
.	TRBV5-8	TRBD1	TRBJ2-2	TGTGCCAGCAGCTTTTACCCAGGACAGGACTACACCGGGGAGCTGTTTTTT	CASSFYPGQDYTGELFF
few	TRBV4-2	TRBD2	TRBJ2-2	TGTGCCAGCAGCCAAAAAGCGGGACCGGCAAACGGGGAGCTGTTTTTT	CASSQKAGPANGELFF
.	TRBV14	TRBD1	TRBJ1-1	TGTGCCAGCAGCCACTACAGGGGGGTGCTGGGAGCTTTCTTT	CASSHYRGVLGAFF
.	TRBV18	.	TRBJ1-1	TGTGCCAGCTCACGGGGGGAAAACACTGAAGCTTTCTTT	CASSRGENTEAFF
few	TRBV6-5	.	TRBJ1-3	TGTGCCAGCAGTTACCATTCGGGGTTCTCTGGAAACACCATATATTTT	CASSYHSGFSGNTIYF
.	TRBV6-4	TRBD1	TRBJ2-3	TGTGCCAGCAGTGACAGGAATACAGGGGCAGATACGCAGTATTTT	CASSDRNTGADTQYF
.	TRBV6-1	.	TRBJ1-3	TGTGCCAGCAGTGAGCGGGCAGCGGTTTACCGGGGAAACACCATATATTTT	CASSERAAVYRGNTIYF
.	TRBV18	TRBD1	TRBJ1-2	TGTGCCAGCTCACCCGGACAGGTCTATGGCTACACCTTC	CASSPGQVYGYTF
.	TRBV19	TRBD2	TRBJ2-4	TGTGCCAGTAGGTCTCTCGCGGGGGGGGAGGCCAAAAACATTCAGTACTTC	CASRSLAGGEAKNIQYF
.	TRBV6-5	.	TRBJ2-7	TGTGCCAGCAGAGGGGGCTACGAGCAGTACTTC	CASRGGYEQYF
.	TRBV30	.	TRBJ1-1	TGTGCCTGGGGTGCAGTGCCCACTGAAGCTTTCTTT	CAWGAVPTEAFF
few	TRBV29-1	.	TRBJ1-1	TGCAGCGTTGAGACAGGTTTGGGCACTGAAGCTTTCTTT	CSVETGLGTEAFF
once	TRBV7-9	.	TRBJ1-2	TGTGCCAGCAGCTTAGAAGGGGATGGCTACACCTTC	CASSLEGDGYTF
.	TRBV5-6	TRBD1	TRBJ2-2	TGTGCCAGCAGCTTGCTAACAGGGGCGGGCGGGGAGCTGTTTTTT	CASSLLTGAGGELFF
.	TRBV10-3	TRBD2	TRBJ2-1	TGTGCCATCAGTGATCTCACTAGCGGGGGGGGAAATGAGCAGTTCTTC	CAISDLTSGGGNEQFF
.	TRBV7-7	.	TRBJ2-7	TGTGCCAGCAGCCAGAACGAGGCCTACGAGCAGTACTTC	CASSQNEAYEQYF
.	TRBV27	TRBD2	TRBJ2-3	TGTGCCAGCAGTTTATCCGGGACTACACAGAATACGCAGTATTTT	CASSLSGTTQNTQYF
.	TRBV29-1	.	TRBJ1-2	TGCAGCGTAGCGGCCGGGACTAACTATGGCTACACCTTC	CSVAAGTNYGYTF
.	TRBV7-6	.	TRBJ2-1	TGTGCCAGCAGCTTAGGCGGCCAGGGGCAGGGAAATGAGCAGTTCTTC	CASSLGGQGQGNEQFF
.	TRBV18	.	TRBJ1-5	TGTGCCAGCTCCAACATGAAAACAGGGAATCAGCCCCAGCATTTT	CASSNMKTGNQPQHF
.	TRBV18	.	TRBJ2-1	TGTGCCAGCTCACCGAGCGGTCTTTACAATGAGCAGTTCTTC	CASSPSGLYNEQFF
.	TRBV30	.	TRBJ1-3	TGTGCCTGGAGCCCCAGGTCTGCAAACACCATATATTTT	CAWSPRSANTIYF
.	TRBV18	TRBD1	TRBJ2-6	TGTGCCAGCTCACGACAGGGTCCCCGCTCTGGGGCCAACGTCCTGACTTTC	CASSRQGPRSGANVLTF
.	TRBV14	TRBD2	TRBJ2-1	TGTGCCAGCAGCCACTTGGGAGGGGCTAGCTCCTACAATGAGCAGTTCTTC	CASSHLGGASSYNEQFF
.	TRBV20-1	.	TRBJ2-3	TGCAGTGCTAGTCGCCCGGGACTCCGACGTTCAGATACGCAGTATTTT	CSASRPGLRRSDTQYF